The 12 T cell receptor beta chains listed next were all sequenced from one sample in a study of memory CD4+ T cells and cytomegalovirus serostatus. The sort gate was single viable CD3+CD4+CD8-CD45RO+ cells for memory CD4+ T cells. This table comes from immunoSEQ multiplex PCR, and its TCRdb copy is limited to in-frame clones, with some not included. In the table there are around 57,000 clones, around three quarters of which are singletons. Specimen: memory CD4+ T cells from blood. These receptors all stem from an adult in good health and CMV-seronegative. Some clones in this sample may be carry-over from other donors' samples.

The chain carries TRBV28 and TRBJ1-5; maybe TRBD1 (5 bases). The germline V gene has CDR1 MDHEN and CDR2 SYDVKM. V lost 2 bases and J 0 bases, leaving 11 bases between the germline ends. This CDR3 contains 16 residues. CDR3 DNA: TGTGCCAGCAGTTTAACCGGGAGGGGTAGCAATCAGCCCCAGCATTTT. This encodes CASSLTGRGSNQPQHF.

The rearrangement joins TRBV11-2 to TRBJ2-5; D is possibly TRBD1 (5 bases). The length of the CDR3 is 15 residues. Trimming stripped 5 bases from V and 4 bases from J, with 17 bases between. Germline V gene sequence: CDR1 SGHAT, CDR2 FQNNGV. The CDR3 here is CASSGQGGERETQYF. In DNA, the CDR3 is TGTGCCAGCAGCGGTCAGGGTGGTGAGCGAGAGACCCAGTACTTC.

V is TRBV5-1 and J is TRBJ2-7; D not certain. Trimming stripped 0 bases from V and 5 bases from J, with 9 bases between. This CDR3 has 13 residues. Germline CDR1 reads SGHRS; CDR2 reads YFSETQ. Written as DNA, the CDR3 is TGCGCCAGCAGCTTGGGACCCCCCGACGAGCAGTACTTC. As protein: CASSLGPPDEQYF.

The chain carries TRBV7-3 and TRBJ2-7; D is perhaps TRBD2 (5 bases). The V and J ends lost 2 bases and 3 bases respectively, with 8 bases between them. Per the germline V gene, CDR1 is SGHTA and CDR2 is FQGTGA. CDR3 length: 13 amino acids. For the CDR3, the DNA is TGTGCCAGCAGCTTAGGAAGCGGCTACGAGCAGTACTTC. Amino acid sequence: CASSLGSGYEQYF.

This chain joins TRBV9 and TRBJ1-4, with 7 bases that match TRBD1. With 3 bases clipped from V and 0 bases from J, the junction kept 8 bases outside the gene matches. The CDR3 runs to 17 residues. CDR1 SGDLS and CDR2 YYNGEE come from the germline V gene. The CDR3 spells CASSASGTAPTNEKLFF. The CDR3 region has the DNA TGTGCCAGCAGCGCATCCGGGACAGCCCCAACTAATGAAAAACTGTTTTTT.

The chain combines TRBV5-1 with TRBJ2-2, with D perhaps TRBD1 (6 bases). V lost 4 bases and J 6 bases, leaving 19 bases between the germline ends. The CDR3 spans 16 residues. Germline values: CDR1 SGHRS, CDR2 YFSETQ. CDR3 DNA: TGCGCCAGCAGCCTGACCCAGACACAGGGCCCCGGGGAGCTGTTTTTT. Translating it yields CASSLTQTQGPGELFF.

CDR3 loop: CASSQGTAGANVLTF. The CDR3 DNA follows: TGTGCCAGCAGCCAAGGGACAGCGGGGGCCAACGTCCTGACTTTC. The V and J genes are TRBV4-2 and TRBJ2-6; the D gene is possibly TRBD1 (6 bases). The CDR3 sequence is 15 residues long. Trimming shortened V by 1 base and J by 4 bases, and 8 bases separated the two germline ends. Germline V CDR1 and CDR2: LGHNA, YNFKEQ.

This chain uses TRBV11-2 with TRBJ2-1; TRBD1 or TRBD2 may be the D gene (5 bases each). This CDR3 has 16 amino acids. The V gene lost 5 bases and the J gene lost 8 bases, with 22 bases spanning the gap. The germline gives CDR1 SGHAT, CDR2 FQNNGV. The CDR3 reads CASSPIRGPGWDEQFF. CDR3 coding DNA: TGTGCCAGCAGCCCGATCCGAGGGCCAGGGTGGGATGAGCAGTTCTTC.

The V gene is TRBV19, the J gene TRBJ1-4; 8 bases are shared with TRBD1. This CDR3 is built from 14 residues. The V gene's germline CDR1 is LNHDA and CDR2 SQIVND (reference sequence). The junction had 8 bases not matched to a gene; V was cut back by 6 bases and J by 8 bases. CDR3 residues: CASRRTGRSEKLFF. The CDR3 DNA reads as TGTGCCAGTAGGAGGACAGGGCGAAGCGAAAAACTGTTTTTT.

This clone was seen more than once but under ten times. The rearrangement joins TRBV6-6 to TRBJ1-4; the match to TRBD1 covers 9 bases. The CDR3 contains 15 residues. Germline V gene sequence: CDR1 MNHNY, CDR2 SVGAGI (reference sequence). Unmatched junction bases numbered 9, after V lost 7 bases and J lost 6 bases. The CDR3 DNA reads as TGTGCCAGCACCGCACCGGGACAGGGCTATGAAAAACTGTTTTTT. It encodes CASTAPGQGYEKLFF.

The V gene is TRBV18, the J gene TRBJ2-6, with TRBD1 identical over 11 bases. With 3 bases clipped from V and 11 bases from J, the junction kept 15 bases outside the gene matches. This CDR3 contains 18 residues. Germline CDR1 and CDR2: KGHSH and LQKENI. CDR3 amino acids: CASSPRRPGTGGAYVLTF. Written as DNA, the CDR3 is TGTGCCAGCTCACCTCGACGGCCTGGGACAGGGGGTGCATACGTCCTGACTTTC.

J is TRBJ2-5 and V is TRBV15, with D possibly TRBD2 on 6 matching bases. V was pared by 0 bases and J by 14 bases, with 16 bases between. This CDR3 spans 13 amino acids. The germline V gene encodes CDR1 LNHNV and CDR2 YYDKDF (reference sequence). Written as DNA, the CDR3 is TGTGCCACCAGCAGAGACGGGACTTTGGGGGTCTACTTC. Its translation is CATSRDGTLGVYF. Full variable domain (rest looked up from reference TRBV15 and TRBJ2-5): DAMVIQNPRYQVTQFGKPVTLSCSQTLNHNVMYWYQQKSSQAPKLLFHYYDKDFNNEADTPDNFQSRRPNTSFCFLDIRSPGLGDTAMYLCATSRDGTLGVYFGPGTRLLVL.